This TCR beta chain was sequenced in a study of T-cell reconstitution after alpha-beta-depleted transplantation in children (dated by TCRdb to the mid-2010s). Describing the broader study: T-cell immune reconstitution after TCRalphabeta/CD19-depleted allogeneic hematopoietic cell transplantation in children was quantitatively tracked in the study by means of TCR repertoire profiling. General study outcomes and caveats: Apparently early alphabetaT-cell count recovery about two months after transplant reportedly relied on only several hundred rapidly expanded clones derived from non-depleted graft cells. In some patients, the high TCRbeta diversity seen at day 60 was put down to recipient T cells and intrathymic progenitors that had survived conditioning. Over subsequent months, a decline in hyperexpanded clone frequencies was noted, and after one year, T-cell counts and TCRbeta diversity were mostly ascribed to newly produced T cells.

This sample's treatment or condition label indicates: allogeneic hematopoietic cell transplantation with graft depleted of TCRalphabeta T cells and CD19 B cells. Transplant recipients were children who received TCRalphabeta/CD19-depleted allogeneic hematopoietic cell grafts. This clonotype was counted many times. No antigen is known for it. The input lacks base qualities; no much larger clone sits a single base away. Receptors were amplified or captured by PCR. The instrument given in TCRdb is Illumina HiSeq 2500. TCR libraries were prepared with molecular barcoding, using unique molecular identifiers to normalize TCRbeta repertoire quantification. TCRdb trimmed public reads at Q25 via fastp, called clones via MiXCR and kept in-frame beta chains. Every entry covers one CDR3 protein and lists the most common genes and DNA from its rows. The table for this sample lists around 600,000 distinct CDR3 sequences; 20% to 25% of them were counted only once. Of the sample, 14% falls within the top ten clones.

This receptor was taken from a boy under three years old who had a stem cell transplant for acute myeloid leukemia, so the T cells may come from the graft donor. Sequences were derived from PBMCs, mostly from graft donor cells, sampled 360 days after TCRalphabeta/CD19-depleted stem cell transplant.

The CDR3 has the sequence CASTPILAGGPWSYNEQFF. The nucleotide sequence is given as TGTGCCAGCACCCCGATTCTAGCGGGGGGCCCATGGTCCTACAATGAGCAGTTCTTC. The receptor chain draws on TRBV12-3 or TRBV12-4 and TRBJ2-1, and 11 junctional nucleotides match TRBD2. Including the terminal cysteine and phenylalanine, the CDR3 comprises 19 residues. CDR3 DNA is the only sequence kept; it has 57 bases, read in frame from the first base. Compared with germline, V lacks 7 bases and J lacks 1 base; bases without a gene match: 15.